Following are 12 T cell receptor beta chains from one sample sequenced in a study of OX40 agonist ivuxolimab in advanced cancers. Sequenced by immunoSEQ multiplex PCR; TCRdb stores in-frame clones only, minus some. The top ten clones hold around 10% of a sample with 50,000 to 80,000 clones, 80% to 90% of them seen once. Sequencing was performed on CD4+ or CD8+ T cells sorted from blood, taken in a trial of the OX40 agonist ivuxolimab. These receptors were taken from an adult with an advanced solid tumor such as melanoma, head and neck, liver or kidney cancer.

The chain joins TRBV10-3 to TRBJ2-1; 7 positions match TRBD2. V lost 5 bases and J lost 7; bases outside the gene matches: 11. Per the germline V gene, CDR1 is ENHRY and CDR2 is SYGVKD. The CDR3 has 15 amino acids. CDR3 sequence (DNA): TGTGCCATCAGTCGCTATGGTGGGAGGGGAAATGAGCAGTTCTTC. Protein: CAISRYGGRGNEQFF.

This clone was seen more than once but under ten times. Other DNA sequences within the sample encode an identical CDR3. This chain joins TRBV5-1 and TRBJ2-1, with 12 bases fitting TRBD2. Trimming cost V 8 bases and J 0 bases; bases outside gene matches: 3. Germline loops: CDR1 SGHRS, CDR2 YFSETQ. This CDR3 is 15 amino acids long. The CDR3: CASRTSGTSYNEQFF. In DNA form, the CDR3 reads TGCGCCAGTCGGACTAGCGGGACCTCCTACAATGAGCAGTTCTTC.

This clone was counted only a few times. This chain joins TRBV25-1 and TRBJ2-2; 9 bases match TRBD1. The J segment lost 1 base and the V segment lost 8 bases, leaving 2 bases of the junction unmatched. The germline V gene has CDR1 MGHDK and CDR2 SYGVNS. The CDR3 is 14 residues long. The CDR3 region is CASLGQGNTGELFF. DNA for the CDR3: TGTGCCAGCCTGGGACAGGGGAACACCGGGGAGCTGTTTTTT.

The CDR3 here is CASSFVGSGNTIYF. The CDR3 DNA follows: TGTGCCAGCAGCTTTGTAGGCTCTGGAAACACCATATATTTT. This rearrangement joins TRBV7-2 to TRBJ1-3; D gene unclear. Germline assignment: CDR1 SGHTA and CDR2 FQGNSA. The V end lost 3 bases, the J end lost 0 bases, and 6 bases lay between the germline ends. CDR3 size: 14 residues.

This chain uses TRBV25-1 with TRBJ2-3; tentatively, D is TRBD1 or TRBD2 (5 bases each). The CDR3 is 15 amino acids. Germline V gene sequence: CDR1 MGHDK, CDR2 SYGVNS. V was cut by 1 base and J by 2 bases, with 10 bases left in between. In DNA form, the CDR3 reads TGTGCCAGCAGTGAATTCCGGGGACCCACAGATACGCAGTATTTT. Translation: CASSEFRGPTDTQYF.

The chain carries TRBV21-1 and TRBJ1-3. TRBV21-1 is a listed pseudogene. The CDR3 length is 15 residues. The CDR3 region has the DNA TGTGCCAGCAGCAAGGGGGAGGGGGCGAGAAACACCATATATTTT. It encodes CASSKGEGARNTIYF.

This clone was recorded many times. This chain links TRBV20-1 with TRBJ1-2, with D uncertain. The CDR3 contains 11 residues. Germline lookup yields CDR1 DFQATT and CDR2 SNEGSKA (reference sequence). V lost 5 bases and J 10 bases, leaving 14 bases between the germline ends. CDR3 amino acids: CSAFWAMAYTF. DNA for the CDR3: TGCAGTGCTTTCTGGGCCATGGCCTACACCTTC.

CDR3 loop: CASSYGAVGETQYF. CDR3 sequence (DNA): TGTGCCAGCAGTTACGGGGCAGTGGGAGAGACCCAGTACTTC. The chain couples TRBV6-6 to TRBJ2-5; D is possibly TRBD1 (5 bases). This CDR3 has 14 amino acids. The germline V gene encodes CDR1 MNHNY and CDR2 SVGAGI (reference sequence). Trimming took off 2 bases at V and 4 bases at J, with 11 bases between the two ends.

The rearrangement uses TRBV7-2 and TRBJ2-5, with TRBD1 matching over 9 bases. After removal of 5 bases from V and 4 bases from J, the junction contained 5 bases not matched to a gene. Per germline, CDR1 SGHTA and CDR2 FQGNSA. This CDR3 is built from 14 residues. The CDR3 coding sequence is TGTGCCAGCAGCCCCACAGGGGGCAGAGAGACCCAGTACTTC. Residues: CASSPTGGRETQYF. Complete variable domain (other parts from reference TRBV7-2 and TRBJ2-5): GAGVSQSPSNKVTEKGKDVELRCDPISGHTALYWYRQSLGQGLEFLIYFQGNSAPDKSGLPSDRFSAERTGGSVSTLTIQRTQQEDSAVYLCASSPTGGRETQYFGPGTRLLVL.

This clone was found once. For the CDR3, the DNA is TGTGCCAGCAGCCCCGAGAGCGGGAGGGCCTTGGCAGATACGCAGTATTTT. Its translation is CASSPESGRALADTQYF. The chain carries TRBV11-3 and TRBJ2-3; 10 bases align to TRBD2. This CDR3 contains 17 residues. Germline lookup yields CDR1 SGHNT and CDR2 YENEEA. V trimming: 5 bases; J trimming: 4 bases; junction bases outside the gene matches: 12.

This clone was detected only once. The chain couples TRBV7-3 to TRBJ2-5; 9 bases are shared with TRBD1. The CDR3 totals 15 residues. Germline-derived CDR1 and CDR2 are SGHTA and FQGTGA. Trimming cost V 5 bases and J 5 bases; bases outside gene matches: 9. The CDR3 bases are TGTGCCAGCAGCCCAACCGGGACAGGGTGGGAGACCCAGTACTTC. Its protein product is CASSPTGTGWETQYF.

The chain is built from TRBV29-1 and TRBJ2-7, with D possibly being TRBD1 (5 bases). In germline, CDR1 is SQVTM, CDR2 ANQGSEA. The ends were cut back, 6 bases at V and 1 base at J, with 10 bases in the middle. The CDR3 runs 12 residues. DNA of the CDR3: TGCAGCGTACAGGTTCTTTCCTACGAGCAGTACTTC. Protein: CSVQVLSYEQYF.